The 5 T cell receptor beta chains reported below all come from one sample, sequenced in a study of T-cell reconstitution after alpha-beta-depleted transplantation in children. For TCRbeta, the library was prepared with unique molecular identifiers. TCRdb independently ran MiXCR on the PCR reads; one entry per CDR3 protein. The data show 700,000 to 950,000 distinct CDR3 sequences, with 15% to 20% seen just once and approximately 5% held by the top ten. The sequences come from PBMCs, mostly from graft donor cells, collected 360 days after TCRalphabeta/CD19-depleted stem cell transplant. The source of these receptors is a male patient under 18 who had a stem cell transplant for acute lymphoblastic leukemia, so the T cells may come from the graft donor.

This clonotype was counted only a few times. The chain employs TRBV6-1 and TRBJ2-7; a weak D match, TRBD1 (6 bases). V was clipped by 6 bases and J by 3 bases, with 12 bases between them. CDR3 size: 13 residues. CDR1 and CDR2 from the germline V gene are MNHNS and SASEGT. The CDR3 is CASSLGHNYEQYF. The CDR3 nucleotides are TGTGCCAGCAGCTTGGGACACAACTACGAGCAGTACTTC.

The gene calls are TRBV25-1 and TRBJ2-1; tentative D call: TRBD1 (6 bases). The germline V gene has CDR1 MGHDK and CDR2 SYGVNS. Trimming cost V 6 bases and J 10 bases, with 16 bases left between them. The CDR3 contains 13 residues. CDR3 residues: CASRVGGQSEQFF. The CDR3 DNA reads TGTGCCAGCAGAGTAGGCGGACAGTCCGAGCAGTTCTTC.

The V call is TRBV27, the J call TRBJ2-4; D is undetermined. Germline CDR1 and CDR2: MNHEY and SMNVEV (reference sequence). V shed 3 bases and J shed 1 base, with 19 bases lying between them. The CDR3 extends over 18 amino acids. This CDR3 reads CASSLTFTLRWAKNIQYF. The CDR3 DNA is TGTGCCAGCAGTTTGACCTTTACCCTCCGGTGGGCCAAAAACATTCAGTACTTC.

This clonotype was seen at least ten times. The DNA of the CDR3 is TGTGCCAGCAGCTTATCGGGGTCCCGGGCCATCACAGATACGCAGTATTTT. It yields the protein CASSLSGSRAITDTQYF. The chain joins TRBV7-8 to TRBJ2-3; possibly TRBD2 for D (5 bases). Germline values: CDR1 SGHVS, CDR2 FQNEAQ. The CDR3 runs 17 residues. The V end was cut by 2 bases, the J end by 2 bases, with 17 bases between. Together with reference TRBV7-8 and TRBJ2-3, the CDR3 gives the full variable domain: GAGVSQSPRYKVAKRGQDVALRCDPISGHVSLFWYQQALGQGPEFLTYFQNEAQLDKSGLPSDRFFAERPEGSVSTLKIQRTQQEDSAVYLCASSLSGSRAITDTQYFGPGTRLTVL.

This clonotype was picked up a small number of times. The gene calls are TRBV4-1 and TRBJ2-1, with 8 bases that match TRBD2. V trimming: 1 base; J trimming: 0 bases; junction bases outside the gene matches: 8. The CDR3 is made up of 18 amino acids. Germline V lookup: CDR1 MGHRA, CDR2 YSYEKL. The CDR3 here is CASSQGAGGPSSYNEQFF. The CDR3 nucleotides are TGCGCCAGCAGCCAAGGGGCGGGAGGCCCGAGCTCCTACAATGAGCAGTTCTTC.